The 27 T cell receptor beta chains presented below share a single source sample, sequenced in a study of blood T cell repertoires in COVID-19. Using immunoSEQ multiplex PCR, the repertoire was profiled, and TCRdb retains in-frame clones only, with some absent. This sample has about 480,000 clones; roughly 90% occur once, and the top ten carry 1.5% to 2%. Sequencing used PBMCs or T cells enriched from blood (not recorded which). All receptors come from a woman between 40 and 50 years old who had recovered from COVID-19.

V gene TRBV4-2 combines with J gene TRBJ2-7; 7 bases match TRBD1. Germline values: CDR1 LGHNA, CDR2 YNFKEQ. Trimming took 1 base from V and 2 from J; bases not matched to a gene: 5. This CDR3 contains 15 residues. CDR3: CASSQAGTVAYEQYF. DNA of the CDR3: TGTGCCAGCAGCCAAGCCGGGACAGTCGCCTACGAGCAGTACTTC.

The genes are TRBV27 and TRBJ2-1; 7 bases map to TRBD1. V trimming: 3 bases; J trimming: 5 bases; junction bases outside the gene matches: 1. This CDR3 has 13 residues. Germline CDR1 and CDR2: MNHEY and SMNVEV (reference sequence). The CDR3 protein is CASSFGTDNEQFF. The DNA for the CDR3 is TGTGCCAGCAGTTTCGGGACAGACAATGAGCAGTTCTTC.

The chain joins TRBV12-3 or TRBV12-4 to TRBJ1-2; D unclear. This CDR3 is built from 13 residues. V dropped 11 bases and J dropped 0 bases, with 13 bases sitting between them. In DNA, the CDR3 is TGTGCCTCGGTGAGAGGTCCTAACTATGGCTACACCTTC. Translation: CASVRGPNYGYTF.

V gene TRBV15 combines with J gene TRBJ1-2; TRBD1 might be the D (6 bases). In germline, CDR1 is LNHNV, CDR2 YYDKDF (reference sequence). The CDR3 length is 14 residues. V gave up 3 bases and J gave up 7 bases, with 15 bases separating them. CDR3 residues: CATSSRLQGPGYTF. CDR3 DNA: TGTGCCACCAGCAGCAGACTACAGGGCCCTGGCTACACCTTC.

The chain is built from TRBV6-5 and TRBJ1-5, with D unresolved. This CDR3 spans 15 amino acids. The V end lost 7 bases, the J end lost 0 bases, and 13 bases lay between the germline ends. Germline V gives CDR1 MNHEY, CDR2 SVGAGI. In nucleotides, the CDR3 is TGTGCCAGCACCCCCAGGCTTTATAGCAATCAGCCCCAGCATTTT. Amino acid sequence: CASTPRLYSNQPQHF.

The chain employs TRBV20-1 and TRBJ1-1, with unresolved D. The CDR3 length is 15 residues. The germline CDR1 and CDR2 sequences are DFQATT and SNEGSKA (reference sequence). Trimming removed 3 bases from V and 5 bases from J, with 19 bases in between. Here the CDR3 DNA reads TGCAGTGCTAGTCCTCTACGGGGTATGAGGACTGAAGCTTTCTTT. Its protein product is CSASPLRGMRTEAFF.

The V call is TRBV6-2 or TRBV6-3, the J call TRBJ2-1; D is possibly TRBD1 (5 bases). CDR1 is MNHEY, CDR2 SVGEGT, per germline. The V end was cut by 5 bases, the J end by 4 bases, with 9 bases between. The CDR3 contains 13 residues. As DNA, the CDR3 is TGTGCCAGCAGTGAGACAGTTTACAATGAGCAGTTCTTC. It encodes CASSETVYNEQFF.

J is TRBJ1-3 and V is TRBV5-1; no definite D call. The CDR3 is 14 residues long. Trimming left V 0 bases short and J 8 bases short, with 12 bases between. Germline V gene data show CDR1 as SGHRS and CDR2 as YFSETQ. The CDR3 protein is CASSLGRVGDTIYF. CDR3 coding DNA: TGCGCCAGCAGCTTGGGACGGGTAGGAGACACCATATATTTT.

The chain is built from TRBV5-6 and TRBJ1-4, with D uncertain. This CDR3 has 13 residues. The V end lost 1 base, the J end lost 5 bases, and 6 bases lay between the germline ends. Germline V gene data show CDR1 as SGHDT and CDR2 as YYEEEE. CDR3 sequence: CASSLIGNEKLFF. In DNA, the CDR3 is TGTGCCAGCAGCTTGATCGGGAATGAAAAACTGTTTTTT. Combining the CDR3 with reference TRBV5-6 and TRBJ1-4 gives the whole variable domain DAGVTQSPTHLIKTRGQQVTLRCSPKSGHDTVSWYQQALGQGPQFIFQYYEEEERQRGNFPDRFSGHQFPNYSSELNVNALLLGDSALYLCASSLIGNEKLFFGSGTQLSVL.

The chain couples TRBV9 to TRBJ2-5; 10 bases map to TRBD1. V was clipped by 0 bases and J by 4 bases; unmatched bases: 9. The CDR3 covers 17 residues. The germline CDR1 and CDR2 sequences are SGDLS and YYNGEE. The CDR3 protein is CASSVGLRGTGVETQYF. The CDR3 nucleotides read TGTGCCAGCAGCGTAGGTTTAAGGGGGACAGGGGTAGAGACCCAGTACTTC.

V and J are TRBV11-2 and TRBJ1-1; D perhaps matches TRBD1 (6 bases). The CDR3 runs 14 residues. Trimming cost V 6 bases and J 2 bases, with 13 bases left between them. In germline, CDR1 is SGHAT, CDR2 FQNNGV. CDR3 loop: CASRPGHSNTEAFF. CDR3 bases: TGTGCCAGCAGACCGGGACACTCAAACACTGAAGCTTTCTTT.

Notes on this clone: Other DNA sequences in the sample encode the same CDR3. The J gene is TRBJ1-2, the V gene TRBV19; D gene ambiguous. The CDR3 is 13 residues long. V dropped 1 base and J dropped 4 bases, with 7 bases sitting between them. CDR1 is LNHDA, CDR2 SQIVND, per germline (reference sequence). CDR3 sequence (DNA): TGTGCCAGTAGTATAGTCCCCGGCTATGGCTACACCTTC. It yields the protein CASSIVPGYGYTF. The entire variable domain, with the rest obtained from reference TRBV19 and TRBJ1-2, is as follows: DGGITQSPKYLFRKEGQNVTLSCEQNLNHDAMYWYRQDPGQGLRLIYYSQIVNDFQKGDIAEGYSVSREKKESFPLTVTSAQKNPTAFYLCASSIVPGYGYTFGSGTRLTVV.

Here the CDR3 reads CASSLPAVNEQFF. CDR3 DNA: TGTGCCAGCAGCCTACCTGCTGTCAATGAGCAGTTCTTC. The rearrangement joins TRBV9 to TRBJ2-1; no clear D. Trimming pared 4 bases from V and 6 bases from J, leaving 11 bases between. This CDR3 is built from 13 residues. Germline V gene lookup returns CDR1 SGDLS and CDR2 YYNGEE.

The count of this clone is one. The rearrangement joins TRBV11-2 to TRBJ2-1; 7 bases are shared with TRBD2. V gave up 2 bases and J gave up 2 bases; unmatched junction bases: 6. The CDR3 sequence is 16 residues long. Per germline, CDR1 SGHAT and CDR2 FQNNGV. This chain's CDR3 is CASSLTGTKAYNEQFF. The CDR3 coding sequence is TGTGCCAGCAGCTTAACCGGGACTAAGGCCTACAATGAGCAGTTCTTC.

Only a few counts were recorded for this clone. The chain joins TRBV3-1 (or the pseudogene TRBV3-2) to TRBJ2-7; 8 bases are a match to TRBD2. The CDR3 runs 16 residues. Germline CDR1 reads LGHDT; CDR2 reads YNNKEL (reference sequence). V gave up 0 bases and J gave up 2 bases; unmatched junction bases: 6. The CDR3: CASSQDQLAAAYEQYF. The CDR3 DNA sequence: TGTGCCAGCAGCCAAGATCAACTAGCGGCCGCCTACGAGCAGTACTTC.

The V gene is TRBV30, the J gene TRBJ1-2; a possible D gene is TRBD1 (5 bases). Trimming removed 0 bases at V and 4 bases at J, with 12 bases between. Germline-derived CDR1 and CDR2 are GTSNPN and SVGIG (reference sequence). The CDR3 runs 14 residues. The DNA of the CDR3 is TGTGCCTGGAGTGTATCGGACACGGGCTATGGCTACACCTTC. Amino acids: CAWSVSDTGYGYTF.

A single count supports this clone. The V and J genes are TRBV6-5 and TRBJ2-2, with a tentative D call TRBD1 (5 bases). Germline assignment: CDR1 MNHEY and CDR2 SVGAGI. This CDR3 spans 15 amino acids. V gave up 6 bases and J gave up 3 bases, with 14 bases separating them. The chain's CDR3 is CASSPPDSYTGELFF. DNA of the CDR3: TGTGCCAGCAGCCCCCCCGACAGCTACACCGGGGAGCTGTTTTTT.

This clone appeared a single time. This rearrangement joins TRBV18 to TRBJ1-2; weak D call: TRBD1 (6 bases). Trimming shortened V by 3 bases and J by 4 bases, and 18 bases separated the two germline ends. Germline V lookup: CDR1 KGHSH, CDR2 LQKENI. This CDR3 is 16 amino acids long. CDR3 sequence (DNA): TGTGCCAGCTCACCGTCCCCGGGACAAGGGGGCTATGGCTACACCTTC. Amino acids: CASSPSPGQGGYGYTF.

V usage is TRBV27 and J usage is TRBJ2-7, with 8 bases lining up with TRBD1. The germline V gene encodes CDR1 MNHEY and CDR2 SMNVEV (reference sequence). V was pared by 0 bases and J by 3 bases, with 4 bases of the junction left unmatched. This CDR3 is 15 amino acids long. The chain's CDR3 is CASSLSGTGRYEQYF. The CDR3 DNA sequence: TGTGCCAGCAGTTTATCGGGGACAGGCCGCTACGAGCAGTACTTC.

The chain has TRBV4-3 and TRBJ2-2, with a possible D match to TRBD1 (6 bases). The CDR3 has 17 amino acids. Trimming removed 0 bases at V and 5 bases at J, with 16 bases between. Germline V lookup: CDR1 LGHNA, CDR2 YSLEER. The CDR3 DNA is TGCGCCAGCAGCCAAGATCCTCAGGGGCTGTTGACCGGGGAGCTGTTTTTT. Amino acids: CASSQDPQGLLTGELFF.

This CDR3 reads CASSIFGRLYSNQPQHF. DNA for the CDR3: TGTGCCAGTAGTATTTTCGGCAGGCTTTATAGCAATCAGCCCCAGCATTTT. The chain carries TRBV19 and TRBJ1-5; D is uncertain. V shed 3 bases and J shed 0 bases, with 15 bases lying between them. The CDR3 has 17 residues. Germline V gene sequence: CDR1 LNHDA, CDR2 SQIVND (reference sequence).

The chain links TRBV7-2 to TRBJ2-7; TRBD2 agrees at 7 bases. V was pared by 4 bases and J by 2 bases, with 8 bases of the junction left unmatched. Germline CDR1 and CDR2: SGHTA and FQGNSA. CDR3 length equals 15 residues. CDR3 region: CASSSRGGVTYEQYF. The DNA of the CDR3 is TGTGCCAGCAGCTCACGGGGAGGGGTTACCTACGAGCAGTACTTC.

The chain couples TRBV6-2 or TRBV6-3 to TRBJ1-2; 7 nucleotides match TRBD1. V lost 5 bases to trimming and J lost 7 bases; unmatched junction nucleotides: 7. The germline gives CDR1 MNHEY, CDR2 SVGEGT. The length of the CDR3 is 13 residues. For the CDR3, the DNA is TGTGCCAGCAGTCCGGGACAGTTGGTTGGCTACACCTTC. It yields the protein CASSPGQLVGYTF.

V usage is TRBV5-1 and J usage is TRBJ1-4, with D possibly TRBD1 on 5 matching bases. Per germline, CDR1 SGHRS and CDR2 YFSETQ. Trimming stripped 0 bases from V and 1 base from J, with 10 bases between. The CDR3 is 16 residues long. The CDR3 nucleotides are TGCGCCAGCAGCTTGGCCGGGGGTCAAACTAATGAAAAACTGTTTTTT. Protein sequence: CASSLAGGQTNEKLFF.

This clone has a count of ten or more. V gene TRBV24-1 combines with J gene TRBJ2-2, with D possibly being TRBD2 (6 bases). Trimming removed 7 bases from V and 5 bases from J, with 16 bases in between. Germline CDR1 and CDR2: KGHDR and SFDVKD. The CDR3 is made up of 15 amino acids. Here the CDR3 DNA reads TGTGCCACCAGCCCCCCGGGACTTCGAACCGGGGAGCTGTTTTTT. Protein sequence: CATSPPGLRTGELFF.

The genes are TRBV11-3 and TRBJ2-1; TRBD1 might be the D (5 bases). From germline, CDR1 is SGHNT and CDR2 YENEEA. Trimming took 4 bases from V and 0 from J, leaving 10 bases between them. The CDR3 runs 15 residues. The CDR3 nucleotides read TGTGCCAGCAGCTCCGGACACAGCTCCTACAATGAGCAGTTCTTC. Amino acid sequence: CASSSGHSSYNEQFF.

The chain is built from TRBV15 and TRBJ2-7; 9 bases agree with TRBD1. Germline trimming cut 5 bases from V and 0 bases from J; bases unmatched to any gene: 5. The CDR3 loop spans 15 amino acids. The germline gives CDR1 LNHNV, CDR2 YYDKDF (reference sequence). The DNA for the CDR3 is TGTGCCACCAGCGGACAGGGGTTGTCCTCCTACGAGCAGTACTTC. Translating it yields CATSGQGLSSYEQYF.